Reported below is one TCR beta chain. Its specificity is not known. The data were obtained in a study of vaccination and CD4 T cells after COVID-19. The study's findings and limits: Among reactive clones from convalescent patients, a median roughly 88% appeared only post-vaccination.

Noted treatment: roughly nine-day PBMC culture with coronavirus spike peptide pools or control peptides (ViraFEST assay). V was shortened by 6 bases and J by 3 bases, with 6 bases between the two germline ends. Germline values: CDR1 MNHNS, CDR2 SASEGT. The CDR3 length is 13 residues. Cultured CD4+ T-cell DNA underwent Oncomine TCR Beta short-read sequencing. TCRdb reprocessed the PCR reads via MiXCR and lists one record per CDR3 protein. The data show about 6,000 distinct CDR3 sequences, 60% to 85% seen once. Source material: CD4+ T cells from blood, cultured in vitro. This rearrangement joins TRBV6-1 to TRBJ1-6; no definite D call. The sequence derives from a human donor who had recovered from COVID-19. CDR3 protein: CASRQNYNSPLHF. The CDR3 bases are TGTGCCAGCAGACAGAACTATAATTCACCCCTCCACTTT.